These 21 T cell receptor beta chains came from one sample sequenced in a study of Ad26.COV2.S vaccination and SARS-CoV-2 variants. Clones were read by immunoSEQ multiplex PCR, and TCRdb kept only the in-frame ones, dropping some. The sample consists of more than 300,000 clones, roughly 89% of them appearing once. This sample's treatment: 15 to 20 received Ad26.COV2.S at low or high dose, single or two shots; roughly five received placebo; per-sample allocation not given. Collection of samples fell on day 63 after the first vaccine or placebo injection. Sequenced material: peripheral blood, taken in a trial of Ad26.COV2.S vaccine versus placebo. Source of these receptors: a person between 18 and 65 years old who received the Ad26.COV2.S COVID-19 vaccine or a placebo.

This clone was observed a few times. This rearrangement joins TRBV24-1 to TRBJ2-2; tentative D call: TRBD1 (5 bases). V dropped 1 base and J dropped 3 bases, with 5 bases sitting between them. Germline CDR1 KGHDR, CDR2 SFDVKD. CDR3 size: 14 residues. This chain's CDR3 is CATSDFRDTGELFF. The CDR3 nucleotides read TGTGCCACCAGTGATTTCAGGGACACCGGGGAGCTGTTTTTT.

J is TRBJ2-3 and V is TRBV30; 10 nucleotides match TRBD2. J was trimmed by 2 bases and V by 5 bases; bases with no gene match: 10. Germline V gives CDR1 GTSNPN, CDR2 SVGIG (reference sequence). This CDR3 contains 16 residues. DNA for the CDR3: TGTGCCTGGGTAGCGGGGGGCCCTCTTATCACAGATACGCAGTATTTT. This encodes CAWVAGGPLITDTQYF. Filled out from reference TRBV30 and TRBJ2-3, the complete variable domain reads SQTIHQWPATLVQPVGSPLSLECTVEGTSNPNLYWYRQAAGRGLQLLFYSVGIGQISSEVPQNLSASRPQDRQFILSSKKLLLSDSGFYLCAWVAGGPLITDTQYFGPGTRLTVL.

As concerns this clone: The junction departs from the called germline gene at one end, perhaps through a read error. The V call is TRBV7-7, the J call TRBJ2-2, with D possibly matching TRBD1 (6 bases). Germline V gene data show CDR1 as SSHAT and CDR2 as FNYEAQ (reference sequence). The CDR3 loop spans 13 amino acids. DNA of the CDR3: TGTGCTAGCAGCTTTGAAGGGGGCGGGGAGCTGTTTTTT. Protein: CASSFEGGGELFF.

This chain connects TRBV29-1 to TRBJ2-1; 10 bases line up with TRBD2. Per germline, CDR1 SQVTM and CDR2 ANQGSEA. The V and J ends lost 5 bases and 9 bases, in that order; junction bases with no gene match: 13. The CDR3 sequence is 15 residues long. The CDR3 protein is CSVRAGGPFLGEQFF. CDR3 in DNA: TGCAGCGTTCGAGCGGGAGGGCCGTTCCTGGGTGAGCAGTTCTTC.

The chain links TRBV28 to TRBJ2-7, with 7 bases matching TRBD2. Per the germline V gene, CDR1 is MDHEN and CDR2 is SYDVKM. After removal of 6 bases from V and 6 bases from J, the junction contained 5 bases not matched to a gene. The CDR3 covers 12 residues. The chain's CDR3 is CASSKLAFEQYF. For the CDR3, the DNA is TGTGCCAGCAGCAAACTAGCGTTCGAGCAGTACTTC.

The rearrangement links TRBV25-1 to TRBJ2-7; maybe TRBD2 (5 bases). Trimming shortened V by 4 bases and J by 3 bases, and 10 bases separated the two germline ends. Germline CDR1 MGHDK, CDR2 SYGVNS. There are 13 residues in the CDR3. CDR3: CASSASWDYEQYF. CDR3 DNA sequence: TGTGCCAGCAGTGCTAGCTGGGACTACGAGCAGTACTTC.

The chain is built from TRBV5-1 and TRBJ1-6; D is unresolved. The germline V gene has CDR1 SGHRS and CDR2 YFSETQ. Trimming shortened V by 7 bases and J by 6 bases, and 11 bases separated the two germline ends. This CDR3 contains 13 residues. CDR3 sequence (DNA): TGCGCCAGCGGCCAGGAGCTTAATTCACCCCTCCACTTT. This gives the protein CASGQELNSPLHF.

This clone showed up just once. The rearrangement links TRBV9 to TRBJ2-7; the match to TRBD1 covers 7 bases. Looked up from germline, CDR1 is SGDLS and CDR2 is YYNGEE. J lost 4 bases, V lost 3 bases, and 7 bases had no gene match. CDR3 length: 14 residues. CDR3 region: CASSGRDSEYEQYF. The CDR3 region has the DNA TGTGCCAGCAGCGGCCGGGACAGCGAGTACGAGCAGTACTTC.

The chain joins TRBV18 to TRBJ1-5, with 9 bases fitting TRBD1. This CDR3 is 16 amino acids long. In germline, CDR1 is KGHSH, CDR2 LQKENI. V shed 6 bases, J shed 4 bases, and the junction held 10 bases outside the gene matches. The CDR3 DNA sequence: TGTGCCAGCTCGCTTACCGGGACAGGGTTGAATCAGCCCCAGCATTTT. It translates to CASSLTGTGLNQPQHF. Based on the CDR3 plus reference TRBV18 and TRBJ1-5, the full variable domain is NAGVMQNPRHLVRRRGQEARLRCSPMKGHSHVYWYRQLPEEGLKFMVYLQKENIIDESGMPKERFSAEFPKEGPSILRIQQVVRGDSAAYFCASSLTGTGLNQPQHFGDGTRLSIL.

This rearrangement joins TRBV10-2 to TRBJ2-4; D call uncertain. The CDR3 extends over 13 amino acids. The germline gives CDR1 WSHSY, CDR2 SAAADI. The ends were cut back, 5 bases at V and 7 bases at J, with 12 bases in the middle. The CDR3 loop reads CASSSSPGNIQYF. CDR3 bases: TGCGCCAGCAGTTCCTCACCTGGGAACATTCAGTACTTC.

This sequence joins TRBV19 and TRBJ2-1; TRBD1 matches 7 bases. CDR3 length: 13 residues. The germline V gene has CDR1 LNHDA and CDR2 SQIVND (reference sequence). The V and J ends lost 8 bases and 6 bases, in that order; junction bases with no gene match: 7. The CDR3 region has the DNA TGTGCCAGTTCCCGGGACAGTGGCAATGAGCAGTTCTTC. Translation: CASSRDSGNEQFF.

This clone was detected once. The CDR3 loop is CASSFQGKSTDTQYF. CDR3 bases: TGTGCCAGCAGCTTCCAGGGGAAAAGCACAGATACGCAGTATTTT. The V and J genes are TRBV7-9 and TRBJ2-3; possibly TRBD1 for D (6 bases). Trimming removed 3 bases at V and 0 bases at J, with 10 bases between. This CDR3 comprises 15 residues. Germline loops: CDR1 SEHNR, CDR2 FQNEAQ (reference sequence).

The chain recombines TRBV9 with TRBJ2-1; the D gene could be TRBD1 or TRBD2 (6 bases each). CDR1 and CDR2 from the germline V gene are SGDLS and YYNGEE. The CDR3 is 16 amino acids. V was shortened by 3 bases and J by 8 bases, with 21 bases between the two germline ends. CDR3 sequence (DNA): TGTGCCAGCAGCGAGGAGGGACGACAGTACAGGGATGAGCAGTTCTTC. Protein product: CASSEEGRQYRDEQFF.

On this clone: In the same sample, other DNA sequences code for this CDR3. The V and J genes are TRBV5-1 and TRBJ2-2; no firm D call. V was trimmed by 4 bases and J by 0 bases, leaving 10 bases between them. CDR1 and CDR2 (germline): SGHRS, YFSETQ. CDR3 length: 15 amino acids. The chain's CDR3 is CASSPGIPNTGELFF. The CDR3 DNA reads TGCGCCAGCAGCCCAGGAATACCGAACACCGGGGAGCTGTTTTTT.

This clone showed up just a few times. J is TRBJ1-2 and V is TRBV19; D gene uncertain. Germline V lookup: CDR1 LNHDA, CDR2 SQIVND (reference sequence). Trimming cost V 5 bases and J 4 bases, with 11 bases left between them. The CDR3 runs to 13 residues. CDR3 in DNA: TGTGCCAGTAGTCCGGGTTTCATCTATGGCTACACCTTC. Its protein is CASSPGFIYGYTF.

This clone was seen a few times. V and J are TRBV6-2 or TRBV6-3 and TRBJ2-7, with TRBD2 matching 8 bases. The CDR3 extends over 15 amino acids. The germline gives CDR1 MNHEY, CDR2 SVGEGT. Germline trimming cut 2 bases from V and 2 bases from J; bases unmatched to any gene: 5. The DNA for the CDR3 is TGTGCCAGCAGTTACCGGGAGGGAGCCCCCTACGAGCAGTACTTC. As protein: CASSYREGAPYEQYF.

The chain links TRBV2 to TRBJ2-1; D is ambiguous. Germline lookup yields CDR1 SNHLY and CDR2 FYNNEI. V shed 7 bases and J shed 9 bases, with 13 bases lying between them. The CDR3 consists of 12 residues. CDR3: CASIRSGVEQFF. As DNA, the CDR3 is TGTGCCAGCATCCGGTCGGGCGTTGAGCAGTTCTTC.

The gene calls are TRBV27 and TRBJ1-1; D is undetermined. Germline values: CDR1 MNHEY, CDR2 SMNVEV (reference sequence). The CDR3 is 13 amino acids. The ends were cut back, 5 bases at V and 5 bases at J, with 12 bases in the middle. CDR3 loop: CASSIIPGTEAFF. The CDR3 DNA reads TGTGCCAGCAGTATTATCCCGGGAACTGAAGCTTTCTTT.

CDR3 nucleotides: TGTGCCAGCAGCCTAGGCGGGGGTGGCAATCAGCCCCAGCATTTT. This gives the protein CASSLGGGGNQPQHF. The rearrangement links TRBV7-9 to TRBJ1-5; a weak D match, TRBD1 (5 bases). Between the trimmed V and J ends, which lost 5 bases and 2 bases, there was a span of 13 bases. CDR1 SEHNR and CDR2 FQNEAQ come from the germline V gene (reference sequence). This CDR3 region has 15 residues.

This clone occurred a few times. This sequence joins TRBV6-1 and TRBJ1-2, with 7 bases matching TRBD1. Trimming at V came to 3 bases and at J to 4 bases, leaving 14 bases not matched to a gene. The CDR3 contains 17 residues. Germline CDR1 reads MNHNS; CDR2 reads SASEGT. CDR3 in DNA: TGTGCCAGCAGTGAGGCCAACCCGGGACAGCCACTCTATGGCTACACCTTC. The encoded protein is CASSEANPGQPLYGYTF.

The chain carries TRBV28 and TRBJ1-5; TRBD1 agrees at 8 bases. The germline gives CDR1 MDHEN, CDR2 SYDVKM. The length of the CDR3 is 15 residues. The V and J ends lost 5 bases and 3 bases, in that order; junction bases with no gene match: 6. CDR3 in amino acids: CASSPGGVDNQPQHF. The CDR3 nucleotides are TGTGCCAGCAGTCCAGGGGGCGTAGACAATCAGCCCCAGCATTTT.